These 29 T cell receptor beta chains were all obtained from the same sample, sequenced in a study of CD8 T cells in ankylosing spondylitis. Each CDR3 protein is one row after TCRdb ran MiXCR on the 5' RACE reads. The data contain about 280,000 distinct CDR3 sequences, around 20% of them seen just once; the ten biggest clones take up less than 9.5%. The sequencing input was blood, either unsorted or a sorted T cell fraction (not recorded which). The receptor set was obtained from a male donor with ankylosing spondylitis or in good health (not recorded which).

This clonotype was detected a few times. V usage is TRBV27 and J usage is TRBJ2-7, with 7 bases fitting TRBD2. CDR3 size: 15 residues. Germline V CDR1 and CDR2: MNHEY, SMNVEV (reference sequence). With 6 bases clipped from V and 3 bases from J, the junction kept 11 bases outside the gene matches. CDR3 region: CASSHYSASGYEQYV. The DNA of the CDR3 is TGTGCCAGCAGCCACTATTCGGCTAGCGGCTACGAGCAGTACGTC.

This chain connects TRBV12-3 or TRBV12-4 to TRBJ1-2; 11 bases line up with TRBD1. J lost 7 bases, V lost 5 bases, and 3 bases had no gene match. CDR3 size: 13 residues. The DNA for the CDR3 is TGTGCCAGCAGTACCGGGACAGGGGGTGGCTACACCTTC. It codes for CASSTGTGGGYTF.

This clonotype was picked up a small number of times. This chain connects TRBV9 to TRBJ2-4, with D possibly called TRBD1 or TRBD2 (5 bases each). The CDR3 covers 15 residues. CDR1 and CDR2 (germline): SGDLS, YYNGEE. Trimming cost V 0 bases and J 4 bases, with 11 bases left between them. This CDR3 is CASSVGQGPKNIQYF. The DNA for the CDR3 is TGTGCCAGCAGCGTAGGCCAGGGACCGAAAAACATTCAGTACTTC.

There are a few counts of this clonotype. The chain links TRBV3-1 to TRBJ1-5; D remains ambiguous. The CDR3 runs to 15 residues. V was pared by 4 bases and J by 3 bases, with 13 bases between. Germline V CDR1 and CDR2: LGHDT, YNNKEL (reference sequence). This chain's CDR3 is CASSLNHRSNQPQHF. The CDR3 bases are TGTGCCAGCAGCCTCAATCACCGTTCCAATCAGCCCCAGCATTTT.

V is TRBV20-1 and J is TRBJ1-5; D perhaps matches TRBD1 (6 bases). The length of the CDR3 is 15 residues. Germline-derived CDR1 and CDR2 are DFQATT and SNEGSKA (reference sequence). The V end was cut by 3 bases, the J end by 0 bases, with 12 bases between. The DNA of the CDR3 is TGCAGTGCTAGCAGACAGGACCATAGCAATCAGCCCCAGCATTTT. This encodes CSASRQDHSNQPQHF.

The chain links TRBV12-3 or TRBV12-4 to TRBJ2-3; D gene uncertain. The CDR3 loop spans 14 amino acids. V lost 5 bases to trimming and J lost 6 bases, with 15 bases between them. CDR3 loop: CASSRLSLGDTQYF. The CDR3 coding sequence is TGTGCCAGCAGTCGCTTGAGTCTAGGGGATACGCAGTATTTT.

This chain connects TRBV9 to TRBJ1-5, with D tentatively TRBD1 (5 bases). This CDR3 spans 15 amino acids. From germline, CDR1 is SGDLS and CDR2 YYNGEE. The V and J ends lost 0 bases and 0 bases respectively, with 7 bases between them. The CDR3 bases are TGTGCCAGCAGCGTAGAGGGGTATAGCAATCAGCCCCAGCATTTT. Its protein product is CASSVEGYSNQPQHF.

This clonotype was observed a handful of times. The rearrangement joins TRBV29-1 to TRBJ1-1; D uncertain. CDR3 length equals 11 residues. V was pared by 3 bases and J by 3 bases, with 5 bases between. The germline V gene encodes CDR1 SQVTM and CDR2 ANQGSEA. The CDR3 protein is CSVDEYTEAFF. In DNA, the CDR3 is TGCAGCGTTGACGAATACACTGAAGCTTTCTTT.

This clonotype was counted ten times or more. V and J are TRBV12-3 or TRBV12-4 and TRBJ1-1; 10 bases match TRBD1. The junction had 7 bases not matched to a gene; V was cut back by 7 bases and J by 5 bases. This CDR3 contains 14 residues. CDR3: CASNWGDRGTEAFF. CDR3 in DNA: TGTGCCAGCAACTGGGGGGACAGGGGTACTGAAGCTTTCTTT.

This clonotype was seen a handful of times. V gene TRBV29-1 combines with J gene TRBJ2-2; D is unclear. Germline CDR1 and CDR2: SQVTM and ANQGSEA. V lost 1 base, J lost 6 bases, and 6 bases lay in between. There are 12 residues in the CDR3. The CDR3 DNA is TGCAGCGTTGAAGGTCGTGCCGGGGAGCTGTTTTTT. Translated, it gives CSVEGRAGELFF.

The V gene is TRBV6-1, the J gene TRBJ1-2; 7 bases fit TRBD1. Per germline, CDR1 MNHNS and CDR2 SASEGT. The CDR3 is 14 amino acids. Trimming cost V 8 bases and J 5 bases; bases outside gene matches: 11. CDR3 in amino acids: CASGGTAVEYGYTF. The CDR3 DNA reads TGTGCCAGCGGGGGGACAGCGGTGGAATATGGCTACACCTTC.

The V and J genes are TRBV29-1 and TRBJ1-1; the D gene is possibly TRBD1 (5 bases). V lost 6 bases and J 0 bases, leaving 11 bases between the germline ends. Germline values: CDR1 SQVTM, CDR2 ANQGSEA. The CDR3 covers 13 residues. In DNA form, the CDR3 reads TGCAGCGTGCTGACAGTACTGAACACTGAAGCTTTCTTT. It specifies CSVLTVLNTEAFF. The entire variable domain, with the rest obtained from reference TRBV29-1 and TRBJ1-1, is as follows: SAVISQKPSRDICQRGTSLTIQCQVDSQVTMMFWYRQQPGQSLTLIATANQGSEATYESGFVIDKFPISRPNLTFSTLTVSNMSPEDSSIYLCSVLTVLNTEAFFGQGTRLTVV.

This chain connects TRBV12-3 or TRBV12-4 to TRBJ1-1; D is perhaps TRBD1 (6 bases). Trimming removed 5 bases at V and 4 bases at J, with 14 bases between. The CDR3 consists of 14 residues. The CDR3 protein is CASSPTGRFTEAFF. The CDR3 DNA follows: TGTGCCAGCAGTCCAACAGGGAGGTTCACTGAAGCTTTCTTT.

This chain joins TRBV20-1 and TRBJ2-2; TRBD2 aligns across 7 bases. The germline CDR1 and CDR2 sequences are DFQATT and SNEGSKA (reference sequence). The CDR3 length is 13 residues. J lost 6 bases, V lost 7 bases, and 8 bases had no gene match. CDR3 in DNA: TGCAGTGGACAAACAGGACTAGCCGGGGAGCTGTTTTTT. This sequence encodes CSGQTGLAGELFF.

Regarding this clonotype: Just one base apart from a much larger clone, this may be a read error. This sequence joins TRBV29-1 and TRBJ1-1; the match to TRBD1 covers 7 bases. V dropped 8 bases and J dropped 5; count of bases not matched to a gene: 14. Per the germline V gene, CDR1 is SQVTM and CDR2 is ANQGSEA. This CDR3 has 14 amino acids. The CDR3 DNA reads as TGCAGCACCGAGGGGGCAGGGGGATATACTGAAGCTTTCTTT. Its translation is CSTEGAGGYTEAFF.

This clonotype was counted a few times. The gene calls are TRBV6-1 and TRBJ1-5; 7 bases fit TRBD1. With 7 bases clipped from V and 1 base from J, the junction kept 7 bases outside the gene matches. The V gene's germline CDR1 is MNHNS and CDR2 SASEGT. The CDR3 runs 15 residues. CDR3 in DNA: TGTGCCAGCAAACGAGGGGGCGAAAGCAATCAGCCCCAGCATTTT. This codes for CASKRGGESNQPQHF.

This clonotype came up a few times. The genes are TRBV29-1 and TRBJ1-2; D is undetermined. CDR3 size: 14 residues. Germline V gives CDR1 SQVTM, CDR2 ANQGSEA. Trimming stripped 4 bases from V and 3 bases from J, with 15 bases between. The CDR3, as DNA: TGCAGCGTTGTTGGGATTGGGAGATACTATGGCTACACCTTC. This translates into CSVVGIGRYYGYTF.

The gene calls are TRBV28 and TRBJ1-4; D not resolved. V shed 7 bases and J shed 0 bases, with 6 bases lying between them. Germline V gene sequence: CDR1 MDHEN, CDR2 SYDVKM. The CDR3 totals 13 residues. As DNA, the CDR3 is TGTGCCAGCATTGCAGCAACTAATGAAAAACTGTTTTTT. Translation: CASIAATNEKLFF.

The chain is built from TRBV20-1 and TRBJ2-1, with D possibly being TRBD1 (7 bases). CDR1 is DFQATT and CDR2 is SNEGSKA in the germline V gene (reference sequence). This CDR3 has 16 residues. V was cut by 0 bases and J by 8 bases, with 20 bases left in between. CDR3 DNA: TGCAGTGCTAGAGATGCCCAGGGGGGTTCATCGGATGAGCAGTTCTTC. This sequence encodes CSARDAQGGSSDEQFF.

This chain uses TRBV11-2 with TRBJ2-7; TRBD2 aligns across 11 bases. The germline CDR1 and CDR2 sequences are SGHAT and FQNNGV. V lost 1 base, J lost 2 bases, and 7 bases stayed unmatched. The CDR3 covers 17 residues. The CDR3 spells CASSLGGTSGSPYEQYV. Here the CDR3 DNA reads TGTGCCAGCAGCTTAGGGGGCACTAGCGGGAGTCCCTACGAGCAGTACGTC.

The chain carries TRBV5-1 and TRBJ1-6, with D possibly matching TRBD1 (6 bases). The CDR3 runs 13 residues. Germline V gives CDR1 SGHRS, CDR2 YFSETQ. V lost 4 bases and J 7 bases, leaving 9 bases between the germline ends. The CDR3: CASSVDRNSPLHF. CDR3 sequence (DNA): TGCGCCAGCAGCGTTGACAGGAATTCACCCCTCCACTTT.

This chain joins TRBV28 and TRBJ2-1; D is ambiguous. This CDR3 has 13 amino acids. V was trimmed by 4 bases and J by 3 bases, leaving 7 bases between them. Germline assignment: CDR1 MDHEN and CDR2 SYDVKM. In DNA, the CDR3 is TGTGCCAGCAGTTGGAATCACTACAATGAGCAGTTCTTC. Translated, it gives CASSWNHYNEQFF.

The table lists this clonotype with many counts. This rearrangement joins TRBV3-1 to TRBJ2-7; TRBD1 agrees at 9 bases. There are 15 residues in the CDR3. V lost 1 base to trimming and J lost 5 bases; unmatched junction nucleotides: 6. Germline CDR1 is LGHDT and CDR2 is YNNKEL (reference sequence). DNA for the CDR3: TGTGCCAGCAGCCAAGCCCGGACAGGGGAGGACGAGCAGTACGTC. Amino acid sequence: CASSQARTGEDEQYV.

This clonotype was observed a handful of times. The CDR3 bases are TGTGCCAGCACCCTCCCCGGGCTATGGGGAGGGCTCCCCGGGGAGCTGTTTTTT. Amino acid sequence: CASTLPGLWGGLPGELFF. The genes are TRBV28 and TRBJ2-2; 7 positions agree with TRBD2. This CDR3 contains 18 residues. CDR1 and CDR2 from the germline V gene are MDHEN and SYDVKM. The trim removed 7 bases at V and 6 bases at J, leaving 20 bases unmatched.

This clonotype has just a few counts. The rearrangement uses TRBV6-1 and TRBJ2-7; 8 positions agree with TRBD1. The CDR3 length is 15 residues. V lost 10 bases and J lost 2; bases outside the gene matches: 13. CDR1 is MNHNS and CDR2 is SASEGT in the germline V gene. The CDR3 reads CATQSDRGPPYEQYV. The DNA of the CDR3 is TGTGCCACCCAAAGTGACAGGGGCCCACCCTACGAGCAGTACGTC.

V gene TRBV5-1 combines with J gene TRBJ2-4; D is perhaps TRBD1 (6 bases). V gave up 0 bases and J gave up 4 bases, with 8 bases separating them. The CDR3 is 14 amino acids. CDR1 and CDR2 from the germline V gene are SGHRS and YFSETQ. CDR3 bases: TGCGCCAGCAGCTTGGTAGGACAGAAAAACATTCAGTACTTC. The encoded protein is CASSLVGQKNIQYF.

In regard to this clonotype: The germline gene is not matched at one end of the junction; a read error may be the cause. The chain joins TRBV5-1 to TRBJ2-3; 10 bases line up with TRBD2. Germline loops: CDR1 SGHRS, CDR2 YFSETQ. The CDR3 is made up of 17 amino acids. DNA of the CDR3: TGCGTCAGCAGCTCTAAAGCTACTAGCGGGGTTACAGATACGCAGTATTTT. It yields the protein CVSSSKATSGVTDTQYF.

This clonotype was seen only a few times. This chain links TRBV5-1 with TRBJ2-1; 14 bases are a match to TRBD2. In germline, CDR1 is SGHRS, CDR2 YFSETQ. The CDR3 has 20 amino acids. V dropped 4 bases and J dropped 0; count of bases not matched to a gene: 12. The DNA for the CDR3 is TGCGCCAGCAGCGGGACTAGCGGGGGACCTATACATAGCTCCTACAATGAGCAGTTCTTC. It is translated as CASSGTSGGPIHSSYNEQFF.

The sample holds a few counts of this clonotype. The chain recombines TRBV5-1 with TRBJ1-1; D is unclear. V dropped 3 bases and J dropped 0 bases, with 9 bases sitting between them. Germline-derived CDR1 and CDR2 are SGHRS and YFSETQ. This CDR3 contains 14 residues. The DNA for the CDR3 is TGCGCCAGCAGCTGGGATATCCTGAACACTGAAGCTTTCTTT. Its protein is CASSWDILNTEAFF. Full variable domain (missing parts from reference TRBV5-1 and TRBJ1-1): KAGVTQTPRYLIKTRGQQVTLSCSPISGHRSVSWYQQTPGQGLQFLFEYFSETQRNKGNFPGRFSGRQFSNSRSEMNVSTLELGDSALYLCASSWDILNTEAFFGQGTRLTVV.